The rows below give T cell receptor beta chains drawn from one sample of a study of Tregs in tolerant kidney transplant recipients. Assay: immunoSEQ multiplex PCR; the TCRdb copy retains only in-frame clones and omits some. The table lists under 300,000 clones, about 80% of them singletons. The sample was CD4+ T cells from blood. These receptors were collected from a human donor in good health. CDR3s include the opening cysteine and the closing phenylalanine or tryptophan. The D gene is left open where the match is weak. The size of a clone is reported for some rows only, either as once, few or many, or as a class for expanded clones.

v_gene	len	d_gene	abundance	j_gene	CDR3aa	CDR3nt
TRBV18	16	.	.	TRBJ2-2	CASSPTARENTGELFF	TGTGCCAGCTCACCAACCGCCAGGGAAAACACCGGGGAGCTGTTTTTT
TRBV5-1	16	.	.	TRBJ2-1	CASASDVGGANSEQFF	TGCGCCAGCGCCTCCGATGTCGGGGGCGCAAATAGTGAGCAGTTCTTC
TRBV6-5	15	TRBD1	many	TRBJ2-5	CASSPQGRPTETQYF	TGTGCCAGCTCCCCACAGGGGCGGCCGACGGAGACCCAGTACTTC
TRBV7-8	16	TRBD1	.	TRBJ1-3	CASSPAPGQGRSTIYF	TGTGCCAGCAGCCCCGCCCCGGGACAGGGAAGATCCACCATATATTTT
TRBV5-1	15	.	.	TRBJ2-7	CASSLDRPSPHEQYF	TGCGCCAGCAGCCTCGACAGGCCCTCCCCTCACGAGCAGTACTTC
TRBV21-1	18	.	few	TRBJ2-7	CASSKRRLPGLDSYEQYF	TGTGCCAGCAGCAAGAGACGACTCCCGGGCCTCGATTCCTACGAGCAGTACTTC
TRBV11-3	15	TRBD1	.	TRBJ2-7	CASSPRTGKGNEQYF	TGTGCCAGCAGCCCCCGGACAGGGAAGGGAAACGAGCAGTACTTC
TRBV18	14	TRBD1	.	TRBJ2-7	CASSPQDRGGEQYF	TGTGCCAGCTCACCGCAGGACAGGGGTGGGGAGCAGTACTTC
TRBV15	13	TRBD1	.	TRBJ2-7	CATSKDRAYEQYF	TGTGCCACCAGCAAAGACAGGGCCTACGAGCAGTACTTC
TRBV15	15	.	.	TRBJ2-7	CATSRDIRGSYEQYF	TGTGCCACCAGCAGAGATATAAGGGGCTCCTACGAGCAGTACTTC
TRBV12-5	17	.	.	TRBJ2-1	CASGLGFGGRRINEQFF	TGTGCTAGTGGTTTGGGATTTGGGGGGAGGCGAATCAATGAGCAGTTCTTC
TRBV5-4	15	.	few	TRBJ1-1	CASSLVRGVNTEAFF	TGTGCCAGCAGCTTGGTAAGGGGAGTAAACACTGAAGCTTTCTTT
TRBV7-6	19	TRBD1	.	TRBJ1-5	CASSLGVGQGMTLNQPQHF	TGTGCCAGCAGCTTAGGGGTGGGACAGGGAATGACACTCAATCAGCCCCAGCATTTT
TRBV5-4	14	.	.	TRBJ1-1	CASSGGRKDTEAFF	TGTGCCAGCAGCGGGGGCAGGAAGGACACTGAAGCTTTCTTT
TRBV4-2	18	TRBD1	.	TRBJ2-6	CASSQGQAIISGANVLTF	TGTGCCAGCAGCCAGGGACAGGCTATAATCTCTGGGGCCAACGTCCTGACTTTC
TRBV19	16	TRBD1	.	TRBJ1-4	CASSKFVPGGAEKLFF	TGTGCCAGTAGTAAATTTGTCCCAGGGGGGGCTGAAAAACTGTTTTTT
TRBV5-4	14	.	.	TRBJ2-1	CASSLIDRYNEQFF	TGTGCCAGCAGCTTAATAGACAGGTACAATGAGCAGTTCTTC
TRBV7-9	13	.	.	TRBJ1-2	CASSLGGTYGYTF	TGTGCCAGCAGCTTAGGGGGGACCTATGGCTACACCTTC
TRBV5-4	13	.	.	TRBJ1-3	CASSSYTGNTIYF	TGTGCCAGCAGCTCTTATACTGGAAACACCATATATTTT
TRBV19	15	TRBD2	.	TRBJ2-1	CASSMSGGTYNEQFF	TGTGCCAGTAGTATGTCCGGGGGGACCTACAATGAGCAGTTCTTC
TRBV19	15	TRBD1	once	TRBJ1-3	CASRRQGLSGNTIYF	TGTGCCAGTAGAAGACAGGGGCTCTCTGGAAACACCATATATTTT
TRBV6-5	15	TRBD1	.	TRBJ1-2	CASRNPGGPPNGYTF	TGTGCCAGCAGAAACCCAGGGGGCCCACCGAATGGCTACACCTTC
TRBV19	14	TRBD1	.	TRBJ1-2	CASTPDRDGYGYTF	TGTGCCAGTACTCCGGACAGGGACGGCTATGGCTACACCTTC
TRBV15	15	TRBD1	.	TRBJ2-3	CATSREDRGQDTQYF	TGTGCCACCAGCAGAGAAGACAGGGGGCAAGATACGCAGTATTTT
TRBV2	12	.	.	TRBJ2-3	CASSERGDTQYF	TGTGCCAGCAGTGAAAGGGGAGATACGCAGTATTTT
TRBV25-1	14	.	.	TRBJ1-2	CASSELGGAYGYTF	TGTGCCAGCAGTGAATTAGGTGGGGCCTATGGCTACACCTTC
TRBV9	18	TRBD1	.	TRBJ2-3	CASSVARRDRGIPDTQYF	TGTGCCAGCAGCGTAGCCCGGCGGGACAGGGGAATCCCTGATACGCAGTATTTT
TRBV2	12	TRBD1	.	TRBJ2-7	CASSWTGYEQYF	TGTGCCAGCAGCTGGACAGGCTACGAGCAGTACTTC
TRBV13	14	.	.	TRBJ1-5	CASSRLNSNQPQHF	TGTGCCAGCAGTCGACTGAATAGCAATCAGCCCCAGCATTTT
TRBV5-1	15	TRBD1	.	TRBJ2-2	CASSPLTGRTGELFF	TGCGCCAGCAGCCCGCTGACAGGGCGGACCGGGGAGCTGTTTTTT
TRBV7-9	14	.	.	TRBJ1-2	CASSLPSRGFGYTF	TGTGCCAGCAGCTTACCCAGCCGAGGTTTTGGCTACACCTTC
TRBV7-9	13	.	.	TRBJ1-1	CASSRTGGLEAFF	TGTGCCAGCAGCCGGACGGGTGGCCTAGAAGCTTTCTTT
TRBV19	14	TRBD1	.	TRBJ2-3	CASRGQGSTDTQYF	TGTGCCAGTAGGGGACAGGGGAGCACAGATACGCAGTATTTT
TRBV7-6	15	.	.	TRBJ1-5	CASSLSSGGNQPQHF	TGTGCCAGCAGCCTATCGTCAGGGGGCAATCAGCCCCAGCATTTT
TRBV12-5	11	.	once	TRBJ2-7	CASGLVYEQYF	TGTGCTAGTGGTTTGGTTTACGAGCAGTACTTC
TRBV5-1	14	.	.	TRBJ2-1	CASSPLDYYNEQFF	TGCGCCAGCAGCCCATTGGACTATTACAATGAGCAGTTCTTC
TRBV9	15	.	.	TRBJ2-1	CASSVAGDSYNEQFF	TGTGCCAGCAGCGTAGCCGGGGATTCCTACAATGAGCAGTTCTTC
TRBV14	17	.	.	TRBJ2-7	CASSQGFAGPRSYEQYF	TGTGCCAGCAGCCAAGGATTTGCCGGGCCTAGGTCCTACGAGCAGTACTTC
TRBV5-1	16	.	few	TRBJ1-4	CASSVGRGTTNEKLFF	TGCGCCAGCAGCGTCGGGAGGGGAACGACTAATGAAAAACTGTTTTTT
TRBV27	15	.	.	TRBJ1-5	CASSLHGVSNQPQHF	TGTGCCAGCAGTCTCCACGGGGTGAGCAATCAGCCCCAGCATTTT